The present T cell receptor (beta chain) was sequenced within a study of OX40 agonist ivuxolimab in advanced cancers. Broader study findings: CD4+ and CD8+ blood T cells expanded clonally by week 6 at 0.1 to 3.0 mg/kg.

Trimming cost V 4 bases and J 1 base; bases outside gene matches: 7. The CDR3 consists of 16 residues. Germline loops: CDR1 SGHAT, CDR2 FQNNGV. Points on this clone: As yet, its antigen is unknown.

Only in-frame clones appear in the TCRdb table, and some are missing; sequencing was by immunoSEQ multiplex PCR. The repertoire holds around 82,000 clones, with less than 90% as singletons. The chain recombines TRBV11-2 with TRBJ2-3, with 8 positions matching TRBD2. The sequencing used CD4+ or CD8+ T cells sorted from blood, collected in a trial of the OX40 agonist ivuxolimab. The TCR sequence derives from an adult with an advanced solid tumor such as melanoma, head and neck, liver or kidney cancer. The CDR3 region is CASSYSMTSGTDTQYF. The CDR3 region has the DNA TGTGCCAGCAGCTACTCCATGACTAGCGGCACAGATACGCAGTATTTT.